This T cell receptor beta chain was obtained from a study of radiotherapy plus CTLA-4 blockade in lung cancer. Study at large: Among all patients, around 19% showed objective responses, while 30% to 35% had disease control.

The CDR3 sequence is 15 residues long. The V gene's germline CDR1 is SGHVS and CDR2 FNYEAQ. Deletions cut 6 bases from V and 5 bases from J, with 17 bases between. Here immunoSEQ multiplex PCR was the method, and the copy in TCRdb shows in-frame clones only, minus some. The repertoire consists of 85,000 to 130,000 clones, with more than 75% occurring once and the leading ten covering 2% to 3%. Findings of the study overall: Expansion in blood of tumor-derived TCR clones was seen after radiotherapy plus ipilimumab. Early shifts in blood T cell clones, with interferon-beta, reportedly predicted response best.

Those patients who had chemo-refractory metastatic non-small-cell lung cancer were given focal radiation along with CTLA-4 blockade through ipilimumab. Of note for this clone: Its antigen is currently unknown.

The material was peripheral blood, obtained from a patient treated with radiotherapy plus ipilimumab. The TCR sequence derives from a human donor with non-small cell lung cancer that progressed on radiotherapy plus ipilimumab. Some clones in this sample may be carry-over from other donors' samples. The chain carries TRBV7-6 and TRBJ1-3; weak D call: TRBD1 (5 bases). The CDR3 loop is CASSPSGGSRNTIYF. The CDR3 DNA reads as TGTGCCAGCAGTCCCAGTGGGGGGAGCCGAAACACCATATATTTT.